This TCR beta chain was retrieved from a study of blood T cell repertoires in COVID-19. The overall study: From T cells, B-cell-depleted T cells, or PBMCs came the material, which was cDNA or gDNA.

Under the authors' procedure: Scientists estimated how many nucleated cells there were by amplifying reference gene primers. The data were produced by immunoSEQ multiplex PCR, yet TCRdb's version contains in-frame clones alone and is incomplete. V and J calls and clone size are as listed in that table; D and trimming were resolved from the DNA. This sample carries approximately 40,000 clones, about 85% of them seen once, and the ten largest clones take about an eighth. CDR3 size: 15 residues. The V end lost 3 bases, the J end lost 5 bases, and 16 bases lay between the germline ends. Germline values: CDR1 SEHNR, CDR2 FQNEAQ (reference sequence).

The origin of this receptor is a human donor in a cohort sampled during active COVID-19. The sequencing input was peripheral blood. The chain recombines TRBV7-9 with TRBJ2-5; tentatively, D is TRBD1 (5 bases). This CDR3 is CASSLGRDRWETQYF. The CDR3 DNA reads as TGTGCCAGCAGCTTGGGCAGGGATAGGTGGGAGACCCAGTACTTC.